Listed below are T cell receptor beta chains from one sample, sequenced in a study of identical twins. TCRdb called the 5' RACE reads again in MiXCR, with one record for every CDR3 protein. This repertoire shows some 440,000 distinct CDR3 sequences, roughly 24% found once; its top ten account for just under 3%. These data also featured in a second study, about T cells expressing NK-cell markers.

The sample taken for sequencing was CD4+ T cells sorted from blood. Receptor source: a young woman in good health. The CDR3 runs from the conserved cysteine through the conserved F or W. The order of the fields is J gene, CDR3 length, D gene, V gene, clone size, CDR3 protein, CDR3 DNA. D genes are given only for firm matches. Expanded clones get a size class; other rows say once, few or many, or leave the size out.

TRBJ2-3 | 14 | . | TRBV5-1 | few | CASSLVGPGDTQYF | TGCGCCAGCAGCTTGGTCGGCCCTGGGGATACGCAGTATTTT
TRBJ2-1 | 12 | . | TRBV6-5 | . | CASSLGRNKQFF | TGTGCCAGCAGTTTAGGGCGCAATAAGCAGTTCTTC
TRBJ1-4 | 13 | . | TRBV20-1 | few | CSATQAGNEKLFF | TGCAGTGCTACCCAGGCGGGTAATGAAAAACTGTTTTTT
TRBJ2-5 | 12 | . | TRBV7-8 | . | CATAGRGETQYF | TGTGCCACAGCAGGAAGGGGAGAGACCCAGTACTTC
TRBJ2-1 | 14 | TRBD2 | TRBV20-1 | . | CSARGAGGPRPQFF | TGCAGTGCTAGAGGAGCGGGAGGACCCCGCCCCCAGTTCTTC
TRBJ2-2 | 19 | TRBD2 | TRBV12-3/TRBV12-4 | . | CTSSLAGLAGGPNTGELFF | TGTACCAGCAGTCTAGCGGGACTAGCGGGAGGGCCGAACACCGGGGAGCTGTTTTTT
TRBJ2-1 | 15 | . | TRBV20-1 | . | CSARDPTGTYNEQFF | TGCAGTGCTAGGGACCCGACGGGGACCTACAATGAGCAGTTCTTC
TRBJ2-5 | 13 | . | TRBV20-1 | . | CSGSRAGRETQYF | TGCAGTGGGTCCAGGGCGGGGAGAGAGACCCAGTACTTC
TRBJ2-1 | 15 | . | TRBV5-1 | . | CASRTLANPPNEQFF | TGCGCCAGCAGGACTCTAGCGAACCCCCCCAATGAGCAGTTCTTC
TRBJ2-3 | 12 | . | TRBV7-9 | many | CASSLDGDTQYF | TGTGCCAGCAGCTTAGATGGAGATACGCAGTATTTT
TRBJ2-1 | 18 | TRBD2 | TRBV9 | . | CASSRGLAGGAIRNEQFF | TGTGCCAGCAGCCGGGGACTAGCGGGAGGGGCGATCCGCAATGAGCAGTTCTTC
TRBJ1-2 | 16 | . | TRBV29-1 | . | CSVEDRGRFYPYGYTF | TGCAGCGTTGAAGATCGGGGCAGATTTTACCCCTATGGCTACACCTTC
TRBJ2-1 | 13 | TRBD2 | TRBV7-7 | . | CASSARPGGLAFF | TGTGCTAGCAGCGCCCGTCCGGGGGGTTTGGCGTTCTTC
TRBJ1-5 | 15 | TRBD1 | TRBV19 | . | CASSDRGYSNQPQHF | TGTGCCAGTAGCGACAGGGGCTATAGCAATCAGCCCCAGCATTTT
TRBJ1-1 | 13 | . | TRBV12-3/TRBV12-4 | . | CASSLEGGAGAFF | TGTGCCAGCAGTTTAGAAGGCGGGGCAGGAGCTTTCTTT
TRBJ1-1 | 16 | TRBD1 | TRBV5-1 | . | CASSLRIGQGVTEAFF | TGCGCCAGCAGCTTGAGGATTGGGCAGGGGGTCACTGAAGCTTTCTTT
TRBJ1-2 | 13 | TRBD1 | TRBV20-1 | . | CSASATGGYGYTF | TGCAGTGCCTCCGCGACAGGGGGCTATGGCTACACCTTC
TRBJ1-5 | 13 | . | TRBV12-3/TRBV12-4 | . | CASSSSDVQPQHF | TGTGCCAGCAGTTCCTCAGACGTCCAGCCCCAGCATTTT
TRBJ2-5 | 18 | TRBD2 | TRBV13 | . | CASSSQNGEREREETQYF | TGTGCCAGCAGCTCTCAAAACGGGGAGCGGGAGAGGGAAGAGACCCAGTACTTC
TRBJ1-5 | 14 | TRBD1 | TRBV6-1 | . | CASQQGAGNQPQHF | TGTGCCAGCCAACAGGGGGCCGGCAATCAGCCCCAGCATTTT
TRBJ1-1 | 14 | . | TRBV2 | few | CAMARTSENTEAFF | TGTGCCATGGCAAGGACAAGTGAGAACACTGAAGCTTTCTTT
TRBJ1-4 | 12 | . | TRBV29-1 | few | CSVEGGGEKLFF | TGCAGCGTTGAGGGGGGGGGCGAAAAACTGTTTTTT
TRBJ1-2 | 13 | . | TRBV6-2/TRBV6-3 | . | CASSYSKNYGYTF | TGTGCCAGCAGCTACAGTAAAAACTATGGCTACACCTTC
TRBJ2-7 | 15 | TRBD1 | TRBV20-1 | . | CSARDPGQGFYEQYF | TGCAGTGCTAGAGATCCGGGACAGGGGTTCTACGAGCAGTACTTC
TRBJ2-2 | 14 | . | TRBV5-8 | . | CASSPGPVTGELFF | TGTGCCAGCAGCCCCGGGCCTGTCACCGGGGAGCTGTTTTTT
TRBJ2-2 | 15 | . | TRBV11-2 | . | CASTVALRGTGELFF | TGTGCCAGCACCGTGGCCCTCCGTGGGACCGGGGAGCTGTTTTTT
TRBJ2-1 | 13 | . | TRBV6-2/TRBV6-3 | . | CASTSRPRNEQFF | TGTGCCAGCACTTCTAGGCCGCGGAATGAGCAGTTCTTC
TRBJ2-3 | 17 | TRBD2 | TRBV12-3/TRBV12-4 | few | CASSPQRWSGGTDTQYF | TGTGCCAGCAGTCCCCAACGGTGGAGCGGGGGTACGGATACGCAGTATTTT
TRBJ2-1 | 14 | . | TRBV5-4 | few | CASSLTDGPDPPFF | TGTGCCAGCAGCCTCACGGACGGACCAGACCCCCCGTTCTTC
TRBJ2-1 | 13 | TRBD1 | TRBV7-2 | few | CASSTRQGGEQFF | TGTGCCAGCAGCACCCGACAGGGCGGTGAGCAGTTCTTC